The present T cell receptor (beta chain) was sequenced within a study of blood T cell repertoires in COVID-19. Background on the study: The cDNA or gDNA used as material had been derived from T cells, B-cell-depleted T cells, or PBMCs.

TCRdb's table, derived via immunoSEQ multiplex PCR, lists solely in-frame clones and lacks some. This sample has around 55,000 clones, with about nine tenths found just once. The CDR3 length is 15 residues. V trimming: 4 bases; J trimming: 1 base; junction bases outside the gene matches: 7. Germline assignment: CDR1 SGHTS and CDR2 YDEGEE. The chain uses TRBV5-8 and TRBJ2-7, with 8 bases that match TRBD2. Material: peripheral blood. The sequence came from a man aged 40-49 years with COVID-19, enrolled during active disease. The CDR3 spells CASSTRGGRSYEQYF. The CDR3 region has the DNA TGTGCCAGCAGCACCAGGGGCGGGAGGTCCTACGAGCAGTACTTC.